This entry is about one T cell receptor beta chain. As yet, its antigen is unknown. Noted time point: persistent/refractory GD, antithyroid drugs over 5 years with positive TRAb. After RNA was extracted from PBMCs, the TCR library was made from it. This sample was included in a study of regulatory T cells in long-lasting Graves disease. Findings of the study overall: Persistent Graves' patients showed a TCR diversity that was lower than that of newly diagnosed ones.

Construction of TCR beta libraries relied on iRepertoire HTBI primers and on Arm-PCR targeting CDR3 regions. Each CDR3 protein gets one entry after TCRdb re-called the multiplex PCR reads with MiXCR. The table shows hundreds of thousands of distinct CDR3 sequences, with around 23% occurring only once. The sequence derives from a female donor with Graves disease. The sequenced sample was peripheral blood mononuclear cells (PBMCs), obtained when the disease was refractory, from a patient treated with antithyroid drugs.

The CDR3 coding sequence is TGCAGTGCTGGGGCGGGGGGCGCTTACACTGAAGCTTTCTTT. It translates to CSAGAGGAYTEAFF. The rearrangement joins TRBV20-1 to TRBJ1-1; possibly TRBD1 for D (6 bases). CDR3 size: 14 residues. Looked up from germline, CDR1 is DFQATT and CDR2 is SNEGSKA (reference sequence). Trimming left V 5 bases short and J 3 bases short, with 16 bases between.